The text below deals with one TCR beta chain. There is no known antigen for this receptor. Base qualities were left out, and no much larger clone turns up one base away. TCRbeta CDR3 regions were amplified from genomic DNA using the immunoSEQ Assay, a bias-controlled multiplex PCR. Turning to the authors' computational methods: The number of nucleated cells in each sample was estimated by amplification of reference gene primers within the assay. To quantify the absolute abundance of each unique TCRbeta CDR3 rearrangement, sequence reads were collapsed and filtered. For each sample, productive Simpson clonality was calculated as the square root of Simpson's diversity index across productive rearrangements. Imported from immuneACCESS, the table was reduced by TCRdb to in-frame sequences with V and J called. These copies leave out some clones; in studies compared against another copy, an unresolved V gene accounts for under half, and the cause of the remainder is not known. The DNA was the basis for D and trimming; V, J and clone size are from that table. The sample has approximately 400,000 clones on record, under 85% of them singletons. The ten largest clonotypes hold around 5% of the sample.

The data were obtained in a study of blood T cell repertoires in COVID-19 (dated by TCRdb to 2020 to 2021). About the study as a whole: The collaborator samples originated in the United States, Italy and Spain and spanned the acute and convalescent phases of COVID-19. The prospective study material was composed of cDNA or gDNA derived from T cells, B-cell-depleted T cells, or PBMCs. The dataset comprised deeply sampled blood TCRbeta repertoires from subjects exposed to, actively infected with, or recovered from COVID-19. The repertoires were released in a freely available public database intended as a resource for research on the immune response to SARS-CoV-2. Samples came from the ongoing ImmuneRACE study (first 160 participants) plus 1,254 subjects from 6 global collaborators. Sample metadata almost always included a de-identified subject ID, COVID-19 status, age in years and sex. Where available, HLA class I and class II types were taken from metadata supplied by the sample provider and were not determined by assay-based typing.

Study-wide conclusions, independent of this receptor: Clinical and demographic metadata were provided uncurated, with the amount varying by source and participant.

The CDR3 runs 18 residues from the cysteine to the phenylalanine. Just the 54-base CDR3 DNA is kept, in frame starting at base 1. Trimmed from V: 1 base; trimmed from J: 2 bases; junction bases lacking a gene match: 14. Taken from the germline V gene, the CDR1 and CDR2 loops are SGHTA and FQGNSA. Participants in the prospective study were enrolled through a virtual design, were aged roughly 18 to 90 years, and lived in 24 United States geographic areas. In the prospective study, cohorts were assigned on the basis of participant-reported clinical history obtained from a screening survey and a study questionnaire. ImmuneRACE Cohort 3 recovered participants were defined by two consecutive negative NP/OP PCR tests, healthcare professional clearance, or symptom resolution. Each participant in the prospective study had whole blood, serum and a nasopharyngeal or oropharyngeal swab collected by mobile phlebotomists. Additional blood draws and questionnaires over a roughly two-month period could optionally be provided by prospective study participants. Before DNA extraction, blood samples from the prospective study were shipped at room temperature or frozen.

The TCR was taken from a woman aged 50 to 60 who had recovered from COVID-19. Sample: PBMCs or T cells enriched from blood (not recorded which). Rearrangement joined TRBV7-2 to TRBJ2-7; 7 bases in the junction line up with TRBD1. The DNA sequence is as follows: TGTGCCAGCAGCTTAGTATTTTCGAGGGGGACAGTTGCCTACGAGCAGTACTTC. Translated, this is CASSLVFSRGTVAYEQYF.